The T cell receptor (beta chain) described here comes from a study of naive and memory T cell subsets. Two oligonucleotides, mixed equimolar, formed the beta constant-region primer covering TRBC1 and TRBC2. A 12-nucleotide UMI and the SP2 primer were added to the cDNA 3' end by oligonucleotide ligation. TCRdb passed the UMI-ligation and nested PCR reads through MiXCR, listing each CDR3 protein once. This table has some 150,000 distinct CDR3 sequences, about 18% appearing once. Study-wide findings and caveats: Findings for naive and memory subsets could not be checked against ground truth. TCR abundance followed a power law differing between naive and memory subsets.

Cells stained for CD3, CD4, CD8, CD45RA and CD27 were sorted into four subsets. J was trimmed by 0 bases and V by 4 bases; bases with no gene match: 11. The germline V gene encodes CDR1 SGHNT and CDR2 YYREEE (reference sequence). This CDR3 is 18 amino acids long. This clonotype appeared a few times. Its antigen remains unidentified. The origin of this receptor is a human donor in good health. V gene TRBV5-4 combines with J gene TRBJ2-3; TRBD2 matches 10 bases. Sequences were obtained from naive CD4+ T cells from blood. For the CDR3, the DNA is TGTGCCAGCAGCCCCGGGACTAGCGCTTTGATGAGCACAGATACGCAGTATTTT. It codes for CASSPGTSALMSTDTQYF.